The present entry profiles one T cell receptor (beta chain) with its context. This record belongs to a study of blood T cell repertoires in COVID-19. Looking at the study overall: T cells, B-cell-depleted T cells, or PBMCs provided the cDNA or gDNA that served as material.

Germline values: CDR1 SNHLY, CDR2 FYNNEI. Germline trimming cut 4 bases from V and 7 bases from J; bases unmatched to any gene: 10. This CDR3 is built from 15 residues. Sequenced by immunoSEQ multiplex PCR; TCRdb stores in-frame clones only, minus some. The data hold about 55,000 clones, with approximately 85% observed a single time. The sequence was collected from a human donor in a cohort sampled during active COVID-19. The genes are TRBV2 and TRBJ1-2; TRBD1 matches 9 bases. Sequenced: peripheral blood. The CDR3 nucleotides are TGTGCCAGCAGTGTGGCAAAACAGGGGGCGGGTGGCTACACCTTC. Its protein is CASSVAKQGAGGYTF.